These T cell receptor beta chains were read from a single sample in a study of blood T cell repertoires in COVID-19. Repertoires were generated with immunoSEQ multiplex PCR, while TCRdb's copy carries only in-frame clones and drops some. The top ten clones hold approximately 1.4% of a sample with 120,000 or so clones, approximately 90% of them seen once. The source material was peripheral blood. These receptors originate from a human donor in a cohort sampled during active COVID-19. Each CDR3 is given with its conserved first and last residue. The D gene is left open where the match is weak. Clone size is not always given. Where it is, it says once, few, many or a class for expanded clones.

NA | TRBJ1-2 | NA | TRBV6-5 | TGTGCCAGCAGTTACCGCCAAATAACTATGGAGGGCTACACCTTC | CASSYRQITMEGYTF
NA | TRBJ2-2 | once | TRBV30 | TGTGCCTGGAGCTCGGGTCGTAGGCCCGGGGAGCTGTTTTTT | CAWSSGRRPGELFF
NA | TRBJ1-4 | NA | TRBV28 | TGTGCCAGCAGTTTGGACTCAGGATTAGGTGAAAAACTGTTTTTT | CASSLDSGLGEKLFF
NA | TRBJ1-3 | NA | TRBV28 | TGTGCCAGCAGTTTATGGGGGGGATCTGGAAACACCATATATTTT | CASSLWGGSGNTIYF
NA | TRBJ1-6 | NA | TRBV25-1 | TGTGCCAGCAGTGAAGGAGAGGCACCGAGGTCACCCCTCCACTTT | CASSEGEAPRSPLHF
TRBD1 | TRBJ2-7 | NA | TRBV12-3/TRBV12-4 | TGTGCCAGCAGTTTTACAGGGGTCGAGCAGTACTTC | CASSFTGVEQYF
TRBD1 | TRBJ2-7 | NA | TRBV7-2 | TGTGCCAGCAGCATTACGACAGGGGGTTTATACGAGCAGTACTTC | CASSITTGGLYEQYF
NA | TRBJ2-1 | once | TRBV6-5 | TGTGCCAGTAGCACCCCCGGCAGGGTGGTCAATGAGCAGTTCTTC | CASSTPGRVVNEQFF
TRBD1 | TRBJ1-4 | NA | TRBV2 | TGTGCCAGCAGGGTAGGGACAGGGGCCGGTGAAAAACTGTTTTTT | CASRVGTGAGEKLFF
TRBD1 | TRBJ2-5 | NA | TRBV5-1 | TGCGCCAGCAGCTCTAGGGACAGGGGAGAGACCCAGTACTTC | CASSSRDRGETQYF
NA | TRBJ2-1 | NA | TRBV9 | TGTGCCAGCAGCCCAGGCGTCGGGGGAACCTACAATGAGCAGTTCTTC | CASSPGVGGTYNEQFF